The clone carrying this T cell receptor (beta chain) was counted at least ten times. Regarding time point: patch test 3, about 24 weeks after DPC sensitization. As to treatment: therapeutic diphenylcyclopropenone sensitization with weekly scalp DPC. This sample was taken from a study of human T cells and chemical hapten exposure. The CDR3 has 14 amino acids. The V gene's germline CDR1 is MNHNY and CDR2 SVGAGI (reference sequence). Trimming left V 2 bases short and J 5 bases short, with 10 bases between. TCRdb recomputed calls from the RACE reads with MiXCR, one row per CDR3 protein. The sample carries about 160,000 distinct CDR3 sequences, roughly a quarter recorded once.

Here the sequenced sample was whole blood, taken in connection with sensitization to the hapten diphenylcyclopropenone (DPC). The clonotype was recovered from a woman under 30 with alopecia areata. Some clones in this sample may be carry-over from other donors' samples. The rearrangement links TRBV6-6 to TRBJ2-1; D is perhaps TRBD2 (6 bases). The chain's CDR3 is CASSYRGEDNEQFF. The DNA of the CDR3 is TGTGCCAGCAGTTACCGCGGGGAGGACAATGAGCAGTTCTTC.